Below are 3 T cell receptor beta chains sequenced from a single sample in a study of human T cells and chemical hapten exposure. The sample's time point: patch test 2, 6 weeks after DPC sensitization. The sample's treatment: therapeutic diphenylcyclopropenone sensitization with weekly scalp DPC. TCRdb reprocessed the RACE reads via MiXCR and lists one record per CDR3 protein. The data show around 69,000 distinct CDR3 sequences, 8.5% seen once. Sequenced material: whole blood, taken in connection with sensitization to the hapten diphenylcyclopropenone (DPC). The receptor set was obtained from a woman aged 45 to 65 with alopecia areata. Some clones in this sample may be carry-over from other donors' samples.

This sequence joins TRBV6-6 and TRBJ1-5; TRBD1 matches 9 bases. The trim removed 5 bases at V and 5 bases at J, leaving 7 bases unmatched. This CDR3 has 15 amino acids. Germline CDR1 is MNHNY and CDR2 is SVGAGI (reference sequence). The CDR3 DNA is TGTGCCAGCAGTGACGCACAGGGGGCTTATCAGCCCCAGCATTTT. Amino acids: CASSDAQGAYQPQHF.

The CDR3 is CASSSLQRTGKDGYTF. For the CDR3, the DNA is TGTGCCAGCAGTTCCCTTCAGAGGACAGGGAAGGATGGCTACACCTTC. The chain uses TRBV6-2 or TRBV6-3 and TRBJ1-2, with TRBD1 matching over 8 bases. Germline trimming cut 4 bases from V and 6 bases from J; bases unmatched to any gene: 13. Looked up from germline, CDR1 is MNHEY and CDR2 is SVGEGT. The CDR3 is 16 residues long.

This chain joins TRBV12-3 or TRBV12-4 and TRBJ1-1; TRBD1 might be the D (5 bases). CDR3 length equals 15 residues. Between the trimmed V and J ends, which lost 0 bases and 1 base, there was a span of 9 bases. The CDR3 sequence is CASSLALTANTEAFF. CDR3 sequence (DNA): TGTGCCAGCAGTTTAGCGTTGACAGCGAACACTGAAGCTTTCTTT.